This record looks at one T cell receptor (beta chain) sequence and its context. This entry belongs to a study of blood T cell repertoires in COVID-19. Some clones are missing from TCRdb's copy, which holds only in-frame ones; the method was immunoSEQ multiplex PCR. The top ten hold approximately 4.6% of the sample, which has about 99,000 clones, about four fifths seen once. The source material was peripheral blood. The clonotype comes from a man aged 80 or over with COVID-19, enrolled during active disease.

The CDR3 nucleotides read TGTGCCAGTAGTAGATACAGGGAAGCTAATGAAAAACTGTTTTTT. It is translated as CASSRYREANEKLFF. The V gene is TRBV19, the J gene TRBJ1-4; maybe TRBD1 (6 bases). Trimming left V 4 bases short and J 3 bases short, with 12 bases between. CDR3 length equals 15 residues. Germline V gene data show CDR1 as LNHDA and CDR2 as SQIVND (reference sequence).